A single sample gave rise to the 30 T cell receptor beta chains below, sequenced in a study of blood T cell repertoires in COVID-19. Libraries were prepared by immunoSEQ multiplex PCR; TCRdb keeps only in-frame clonotypes and omits some of them. Of roughly 110,000 clones listed, around 75% are singletons. Sequences were obtained from peripheral blood. The source of these receptors is a human donor with acute or convalescent COVID-19. The donor label of this sample is uncertain.

This chain links TRBV10-2 with TRBJ2-7; 12 nucleotides align to TRBD2. The germline V gene encodes CDR1 WSHSY and CDR2 SAAADI. The trim removed 8 bases at V and 10 bases at J, leaving 3 bases unmatched. The CDR3 consists of 11 residues. The DNA for the CDR3 is TGCGCCAGCTGGACTAGCGGGGATCAGTACTTC. This sequence encodes CASWTSGDQYF.

The rearrangement links TRBV6-5 to TRBJ2-2, with TRBD2 matching 10 bases. V lost 10 bases and J lost 5; bases outside the gene matches: 7. Germline values: CDR1 MNHEY, CDR2 SVGAGI. The CDR3 sequence is 14 residues long. CDR3 nucleotides: TGTGCCATCCCTAGCGGGGGACTAACCGGGGAGCTGTTTTTT. Its protein product is CAIPSGGLTGELFF.

The chain links TRBV28 to TRBJ2-5; 8 nucleotides align to TRBD1. CDR3 size: 14 residues. Germline V gene sequence: CDR1 MDHEN, CDR2 SYDVKM. V lost 5 bases and J lost 5; bases outside the gene matches: 7. The CDR3 here is CASSAQGVGETQYF. CDR3 in DNA: TGTGCCAGCAGTGCACAGGGGGTGGGGGAGACCCAGTACTTC.

The chain has TRBV5-6 and TRBJ2-5; 8 bases map to TRBD1. CDR3 size: 15 residues. Germline values: CDR1 SGHDT, CDR2 YYEEEE. The V gene end was trimmed by 2 bases and the J gene end by 1 base; junction bases not matched to a gene: 4. The CDR3 DNA follows: TGTGCCAGCAGCTTCCTGACAGGGGTCCAAGAGACCCAGTACTTC. Protein: CASSFLTGVQETQYF.

This clone was recorded at least ten times. The chain employs TRBV4-1 and TRBJ1-6; tentatively, D is TRBD1 (5 bases). The germline gives CDR1 MGHRA, CDR2 YSYEKL. CDR3 length: 16 amino acids. V was cut by 0 bases and J by 7 bases, with 13 bases left in between. Written as DNA, the CDR3 is TGCGCCAGCAGCCAAGAAGGCAGGGTGTTAAATTCACCCCTCCACTTT. It codes for CASSQEGRVLNSPLHF.

This chain joins TRBV11-3 and TRBJ2-1; 10 nucleotides agree with TRBD1. The length of the CDR3 is 15 residues. Germline trimming cut 0 bases from V and 8 bases from J; bases unmatched to any gene: 4. Looked up from germline, CDR1 is SGHNT and CDR2 is YENEEA. CDR3 loop: CASSLDRTGGHEQFF. The CDR3, as DNA: TGTGCCAGCAGCTTAGATCGGACAGGGGGGCATGAGCAGTTCTTC.

The V and J genes are TRBV10-3 and TRBJ1-4, with TRBD1 identical over 8 bases. With 8 bases clipped from V and 6 bases from J, the junction kept 5 bases outside the gene matches. Germline values: CDR1 ENHRY, CDR2 SYGVKD. CDR3 length: 13 residues. The chain's CDR3 is CAIGQGLDEKLFF. Written as DNA, the CDR3 is TGTGCCATCGGACAGGGTTTGGATGAAAAACTGTTTTTT.

V usage is TRBV24-1 and J usage is TRBJ2-6; possible D gene TRBD1, 6 bases. The germline gives CDR1 KGHDR, CDR2 SFDVKD. V lost 2 bases and J lost 3, with 16 bases in between. The CDR3 extends over 18 amino acids. CDR3 protein: CATSDSTGSEIGANVLTF. The CDR3 region has the DNA TGTGCCACCAGTGATTCGACAGGTTCGGAAATTGGGGCCAACGTCCTGACTTTC.

The chain carries TRBV28 and TRBJ2-5; TRBD1 matches 9 bases. Germline CDR1 reads MDHEN; CDR2 reads SYDVKM. V gave up 5 bases and J gave up 4 bases; unmatched junction bases: 5. The CDR3 loop spans 14 amino acids. The CDR3, as DNA: TGTGCCAGCAGTCTGGGGGACAGGGCAGAGACCCAGTACTTC. This gives the protein CASSLGDRAETQYF.

This rearrangement joins TRBV4-1 to TRBJ2-2, with D uncertain. The germline V gene has CDR1 MGHRA and CDR2 YSYEKL. This CDR3 has 16 amino acids. Trimming left V 1 base short and J 1 base short, with 10 bases between. The CDR3 reads CASSQVSGMNTGELFF. The CDR3 DNA follows: TGCGCCAGCAGCCAAGTTTCAGGAATGAACACCGGGGAGCTGTTTTTT.

The chain uses TRBV10-2 and TRBJ2-1; 10 bases line up with TRBD2. Looked up from germline, CDR1 is WSHSY and CDR2 is SAAADI. The CDR3 is 13 amino acids. V trimming: 7 bases; J trimming: 6 bases; junction bases outside the gene matches: 3. CDR3 sequence: CASTWTSGNEQFF. The CDR3 DNA sequence: TGCGCCAGCACTTGGACTAGCGGCAATGAGCAGTTCTTC.

The chain recombines TRBV30 with TRBJ2-7; a possible D gene is TRBD2 (5 bases). V was clipped by 3 bases and J by 0 bases, with 6 bases between them. The CDR3 has 12 residues. Germline CDR1 GTSNPN, CDR2 SVGIG (reference sequence). Here the CDR3 reads CAWRGDSYEQYF. The CDR3 DNA reads as TGTGCCTGGAGGGGAGACTCCTACGAGCAGTACTTC.

This clone was observed many times. The rearrangement joins TRBV2 to TRBJ2-7; a possible D gene is TRBD1 (5 bases). The length of the CDR3 is 14 residues. V lost 2 bases, J lost 5 bases, and 13 bases lay in between. Looked up from germline, CDR1 is SNHLY and CDR2 is FYNNEI. As DNA, the CDR3 is TGTGCCAGCAGTGAATGGGGTCAGGGCAACGAGCAGTACTTC. Amino acids: CASSEWGQGNEQYF.

V and J are TRBV2 and TRBJ2-2, with 7 nucleotides matching TRBD2. With V trimmed by 8 bases and J by 5 bases, 8 bases remained unmatched. The germline gives CDR1 SNHLY, CDR2 FYNNEI. CDR3 length: 14 amino acids. The CDR3 DNA is TGTGCCAGCCGAGGCGGGGGAGGTACCGGGGAGCTGTTTTTT. This gives the protein CASRGGGGTGELFF.

This clone has only a few counts. The chain uses TRBV12-3 or TRBV12-4 and TRBJ2-4; no definite D call. Trimming took off 8 bases at V and 2 bases at J, with 7 bases between the two ends. CDR3 length: 12 amino acids. The DNA for the CDR3 is TGTGCCAGCCGAGGCCCCAAAAACATTCAGTACTTC. Its protein is CASRGPKNIQYF.

Many counts were recorded for this clone. The chain combines TRBV5-4 with TRBJ2-7; 9 nucleotides match TRBD1. This CDR3 has 17 amino acids. Trimming removed 5 bases from V and 4 bases from J; junction bases left unmatched: 16. Per the germline V gene, CDR1 is SGHNT and CDR2 is YYREEE (reference sequence). The DNA for the CDR3 is TGTGCCAGCAGTCGAGGGACAGGGTCCTTCGAACCTTACGAGCAGTACGTC. Its protein is CASSRGTGSFEPYEQYV.

The chain joins TRBV7-8 to TRBJ1-3; D possibly corresponds to TRBD1 (5 bases). There are 16 residues in the CDR3. The V end was cut by 4 bases, the J end by 3 bases, with 16 bases between. Germline V lookup: CDR1 SGHVS, CDR2 FQNEAQ. The CDR3 DNA is TGTGCCAGCAGCTCAGAGCGCAGGGTCCGTGGAAACACCATATATTTT. Amino acid sequence: CASSSERRVRGNTIYF.

V is TRBV2 and J is TRBJ2-2; 9 bases align to TRBD1. V lost 8 bases, J lost 3 bases, and 1 base stayed unmatched. CDR1 SNHLY and CDR2 FYNNEI come from the germline V gene. The CDR3 extends over 13 amino acids. The CDR3 sequence: CASDRGYTGELFF. CDR3 bases: TGTGCCAGCGACAGGGGGTACACCGGGGAGCTGTTTTTT.

This chain connects TRBV18 to TRBJ2-7; TRBD1 matches at 7 bases. V gave up 3 bases and J gave up 0 bases; unmatched junction bases: 2. Germline V gene data show CDR1 as KGHSH and CDR2 as LQKENI. The CDR3 contains 14 residues. DNA of the CDR3: TGTGCCAGCTCACCCCGACAGGGCTCCTACGAGCAGTACTTC. It translates to CASSPRQGSYEQYF.

This clone was seen only a few times. V usage is TRBV5-1 and J usage is TRBJ1-2; the match to TRBD1 covers 9 bases. Trimming took 0 bases from V and 8 from J; bases not matched to a gene: 11. The CDR3 sequence is 16 residues long. From germline, CDR1 is SGHRS and CDR2 YFSETQ. The CDR3: CASSLGDRDSRRGYTF. CDR3 nucleotides: TGCGCCAGCAGCTTGGGGGACAGGGACAGCCGGAGGGGCTACACCTTC.

V is TRBV5-1 and J is TRBJ2-5; 11 bases fit TRBD2. The CDR3 sequence is 15 residues long. From germline, CDR1 is SGHRS and CDR2 YFSETQ. Trimming cost V 2 bases and J 5 bases; bases outside gene matches: 5. The CDR3 DNA is TGCGCCAGCAGCTTTAGCGGGGGGGCTCGGGAGACCCAGTACTTC. It translates to CASSFSGGARETQYF.

In this sample, this clone turned up once. The chain recombines TRBV11-2 with TRBJ1-4, with 7 bases identical to TRBD1. Germline loops: CDR1 SGHAT, CDR2 FQNNGV. The V gene end was trimmed by 5 bases and the J gene end by 6 bases; junction bases not matched to a gene: 6. The CDR3 totals 14 residues. Here the CDR3 DNA reads TGTGCCAGCAGCCTAGGACAGGTAGATGAAAAACTGTTTTTT. Translation: CASSLGQVDEKLFF.

This chain uses TRBV18 with TRBJ2-3; 9 nucleotides line up with TRBD2. V lost 6 bases, J lost 6 bases, and 7 bases stayed unmatched. Germline CDR1 KGHSH, CDR2 LQKENI. The CDR3 runs 14 residues. The chain's CDR3 is CASSRLAVTDTQYF. For the CDR3, the DNA is TGTGCCAGCTCTAGACTAGCGGTTACGGATACGCAGTATTTT.

The chain is built from TRBV30 and TRBJ1-1, with D uncertain. The CDR3 has 14 residues. Germline values: CDR1 GTSNPN, CDR2 SVGIG (reference sequence). V was clipped by 2 bases and J by 6 bases, with 16 bases between them. The CDR3 bases are TGTGCCTGGAGTCGTGGAGGGCACCCGGCTGAAGCTTTCTTT. The encoded protein is CAWSRGGHPAEAFF.

The chain carries TRBV9 and TRBJ2-3, with 12 nucleotides matching TRBD2. With V trimmed by 4 bases and J by 4 bases, 13 bases remained unmatched. In germline, CDR1 is SGDLS, CDR2 YYNGEE. The CDR3 runs to 18 residues. This CDR3 is CASSSRLAGGPSADTQYF. In nucleotides, the CDR3 is TGTGCCAGCAGCTCTCGTCTAGCGGGGGGGCCATCCGCAGATACGCAGTATTTT.

This clone was picked up a small number of times. The chain uses TRBV30 and TRBJ2-6; D gene ambiguous. This CDR3 has 13 amino acids. V was cut by 2 bases and J by 1 base, with 3 bases left in between. Germline V gene lookup returns CDR1 GTSNPN and CDR2 SVGIG (reference sequence). The CDR3 DNA reads as TGTGCCTGGAGTCATTCTGGGGCCAACGTCCTGACTTTC. The encoded protein is CAWSHSGANVLTF.

This clone was recorded once. The rearrangement uses TRBV2 and TRBJ1-3, with D possibly being TRBD1 (6 bases). Trimming took 5 bases from V and 6 from J, leaving 14 bases between them. The CDR3 is 14 amino acids. Germline loops: CDR1 SNHLY, CDR2 FYNNEI. CDR3 in DNA: TGTGCCAGCAGTACAGGGCTGGGGGTAAACACCATATATTTT. It yields the protein CASSTGLGVNTIYF.

The chain uses TRBV3-1 (or the pseudogene TRBV3-2) and TRBJ2-3; 9 bases agree with TRBD2. The CDR3 spans 15 residues. The V and J ends lost 4 bases and 4 bases, in that order; junction bases with no gene match: 6. The germline gives CDR1 LGHDT, CDR2 YNNKEL (reference sequence). The CDR3 coding sequence is TGTGCCAGCAGCCCGGCGGGGGGGTGGGCAGATACGCAGTATTTT. This sequence encodes CASSPAGGWADTQYF.

This clone has just a few counts. The rearrangement links TRBV2 to TRBJ2-3; D perhaps matches TRBD1 (6 bases). The CDR3 runs to 15 residues. V lost 3 bases and J lost 4, with 14 bases in between. The V gene's germline CDR1 is SNHLY and CDR2 FYNNEI. The CDR3 DNA reads as TGTGCCAGCAGTGAGGATACAGGGCCGGCAGATACGCAGTATTTT. The encoded protein is CASSEDTGPADTQYF.

This rearrangement joins TRBV6-5 to TRBJ1-2; 7 bases are shared with TRBD1. The CDR3 totals 14 residues. The germline V gene has CDR1 MNHEY and CDR2 SVGAGI. Germline trimming cut 2 bases from V and 3 bases from J; bases unmatched to any gene: 3. The CDR3, as DNA: TGTGCCAGCAGTTACCGGGACAGAGACTATGGCTACACCTTC. Its protein product is CASSYRDRDYGYTF.